This record looks at one TCR beta chain sequence and its context. The target antigen is unknown. Selection for sequencing was limited to patients who had shown CD8+CD57+ cell expansion by flow cytometry. Everyone among the patients had severe acquired aplastic anemia. The data derive from a study of CD8+CD57+ T cells in acquired aplastic anemia. Study overall: Mean yield of DNA from sorted CD4+ and CD8+ cells was about 3.2 ug.

CDR3 size: 16 residues. The germline V gene has CDR1 LNHNV and CDR2 YYDKDF (reference sequence). Trimming cost V 3 bases and J 4 bases; bases outside gene matches: 7. Study-wide points: Patients had twenty-nine CD8+ CDR3 sequences in common with controls (the shared set).

For CDR3 and TCR beta VDJ profiling, genomic DNA was the template used. MiXCR, run by TCRdb on the reads, gives a single entry per CDR3 protein. The sample records approximately 300,000 distinct CDR3 sequences, under 65% being singletons. The chain recombines TRBV15 with TRBJ2-5; 11 bases agree with TRBD2. Input material: sorted CD4+, CD8+, or CD8+CD57+ T cells (not recorded which) from PBMCs. The sequence was collected from a human donor with aplastic anemia. The CDR3 DNA reads as TGTGCCACCAGCAGTTTTAGCGGGGGGGGGCTAGAGACCCAGTACTTC. This encodes CATSSFSGGGLETQYF.